Given below is one T cell receptor beta chain in context. This entry belongs to a study of blood T cell repertoires in COVID-19. Turning to the study itself: There were acute and convalescent COVID-19 samples, and they came from the United States, Italy and Spain. T cells, B-cell-depleted T cells, or PBMCs supplied cDNA or gDNA.

Per the germline V gene, CDR1 is WNHNN and CDR2 is SYGVQD (reference sequence). Trimming stripped 3 bases from V and 7 bases from J, with 21 bases between. The CDR3 runs 16 residues. Original methodology: Using reference gene primer amplification, nucleated cell counts were estimated. TCRdb's table, derived via immunoSEQ multiplex PCR, lists solely in-frame clones and lacks some. V and J calls and clone size come straight from that table; D and trimming were deduced from the DNA. The sample lists 30,000 to 40,000 clones, approximately 93% occurring once. The sequenced sample was peripheral blood. This clonotype was obtained from a male donor with active COVID-19. V and J are TRBV10-1 and TRBJ1-1; the D is unclear. The CDR3, as DNA: TGCGCCAGCAGTGATTCGGGGAAATCTGGCGGAAGTGAAGCTTTCTTT. Translated, it gives CASSDSGKSGGSEAFF.